This TCR beta chain was captured by sequencing in a study of blood T cell repertoires in COVID-19. Looking at the study overall: Collection of acute and convalescent COVID-19 samples took place in the United States, Italy and Spain. The cDNA or gDNA used as material had been derived from T cells, B-cell-depleted T cells, or PBMCs.

Methods used by the authors: The assay estimated nucleated cells by amplifying reference gene primers. TCRdb keeps only in-frame clones here, not all; method: immunoSEQ multiplex PCR. V and J calls and clone size come straight from that table; D and trimming were deduced from the DNA. The sample carries approximately 140,000 clones, roughly 87% recorded once. In its sample, this clone was seen a few times. The CDR3 is made up of 15 amino acids. Germline V gives CDR1 MNHEY, CDR2 SMNVEV (reference sequence). The trim removed 6 bases at V and 4 bases at J, leaving 8 bases unmatched. This TCR was sampled from an older woman with active or convalescent COVID-19. The J gene is TRBJ1-1, the V gene TRBV27, with 10 bases lining up with TRBD1. Sequenced input: peripheral blood. CDR3 protein: CASSPTWDRGTEAFF. CDR3 sequence (DNA): TGTGCCAGCAGCCCCACTTGGGACAGGGGCACTGAAGCTTTCTTT.